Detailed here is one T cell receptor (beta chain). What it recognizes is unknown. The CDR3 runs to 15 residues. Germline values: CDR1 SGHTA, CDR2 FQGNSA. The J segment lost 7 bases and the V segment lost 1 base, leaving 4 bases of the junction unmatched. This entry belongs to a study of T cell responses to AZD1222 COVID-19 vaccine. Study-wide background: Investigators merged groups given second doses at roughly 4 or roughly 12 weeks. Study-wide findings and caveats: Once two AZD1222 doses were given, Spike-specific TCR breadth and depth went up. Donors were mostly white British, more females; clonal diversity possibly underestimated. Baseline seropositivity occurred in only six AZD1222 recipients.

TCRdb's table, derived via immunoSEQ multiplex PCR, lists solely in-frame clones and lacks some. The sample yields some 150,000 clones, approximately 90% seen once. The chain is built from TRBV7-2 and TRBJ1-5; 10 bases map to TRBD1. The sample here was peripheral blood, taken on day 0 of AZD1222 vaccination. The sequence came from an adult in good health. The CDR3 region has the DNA TGTGCCAGCAGCTTAGGGGGACAGGGGAGGCAGCCCCAGCATTTT. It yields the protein CASSLGGQGRQPQHF.